This T cell receptor (beta chain) was sequenced during a study of shared T cell receptors in the human thymus. CDR3 length: 15 amino acids. Looked up from germline, CDR1 is SGHAT and CDR2 is FQNNGV. V lost 2 bases and J lost 2, with 11 bases in between. The table came from immunoSEQ multiplex PCR; TCRdb's copy has only in-frame clones and leaves some out. The sample consists of hundreds of thousands of clones, about 87% of them appearing once. This sample was also put to use in a study of human thymus T cells. That paper states: Donation came from healthy Finnish infants having corrective surgery for congenital heart defects. Thymus tissue for the work was resected from patients undergoing corrective heart surgery. In thymic and blood repertoires alike, V and J usage looked biased.

The V call is TRBV11-2, the J call TRBJ2-3; the D gene is possibly TRBD2 (5 bases). The clonotype was recovered from a boy in the first two years of life with a congenital heart defect. The sequencing sample was made of thymocytes. Here the CDR3 DNA reads TGTGCCAGCAGCTTAAAGGAGCGGAACACAGATACGCAGTATTTT. Encoded protein: CASSLKERNTDTQYF.